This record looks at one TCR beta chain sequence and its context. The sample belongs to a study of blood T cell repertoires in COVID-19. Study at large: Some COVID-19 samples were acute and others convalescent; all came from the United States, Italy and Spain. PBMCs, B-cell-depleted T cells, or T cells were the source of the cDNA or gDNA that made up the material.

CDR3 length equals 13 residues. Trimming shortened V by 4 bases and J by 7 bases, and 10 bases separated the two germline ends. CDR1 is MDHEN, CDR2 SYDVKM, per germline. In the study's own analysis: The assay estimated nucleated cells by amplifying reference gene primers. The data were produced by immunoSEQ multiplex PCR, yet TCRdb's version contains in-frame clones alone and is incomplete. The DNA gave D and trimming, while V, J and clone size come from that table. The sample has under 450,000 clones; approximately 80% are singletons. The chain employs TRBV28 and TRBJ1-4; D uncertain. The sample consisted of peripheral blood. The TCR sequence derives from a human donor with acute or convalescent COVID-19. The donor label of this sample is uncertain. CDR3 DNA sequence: TGTGCCAGCAGTTCTCCTCCGGGTGAAAAACTGTTTTTT. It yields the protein CASSSPPGEKLFF.